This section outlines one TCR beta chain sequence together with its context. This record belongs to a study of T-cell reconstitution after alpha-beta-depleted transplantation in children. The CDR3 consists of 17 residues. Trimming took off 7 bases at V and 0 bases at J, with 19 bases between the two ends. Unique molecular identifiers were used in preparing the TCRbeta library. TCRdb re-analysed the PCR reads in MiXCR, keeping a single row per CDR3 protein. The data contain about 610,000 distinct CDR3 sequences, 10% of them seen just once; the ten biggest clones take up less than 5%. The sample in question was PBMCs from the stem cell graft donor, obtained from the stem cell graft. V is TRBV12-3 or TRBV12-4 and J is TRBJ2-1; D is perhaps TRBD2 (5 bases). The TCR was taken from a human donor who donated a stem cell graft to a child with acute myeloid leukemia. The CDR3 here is CASTPRLASSSYNEQFF. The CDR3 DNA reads TGTGCCAGCACCCCTAGATTAGCGTCGAGCTCCTACAATGAGCAGTTCTTC.